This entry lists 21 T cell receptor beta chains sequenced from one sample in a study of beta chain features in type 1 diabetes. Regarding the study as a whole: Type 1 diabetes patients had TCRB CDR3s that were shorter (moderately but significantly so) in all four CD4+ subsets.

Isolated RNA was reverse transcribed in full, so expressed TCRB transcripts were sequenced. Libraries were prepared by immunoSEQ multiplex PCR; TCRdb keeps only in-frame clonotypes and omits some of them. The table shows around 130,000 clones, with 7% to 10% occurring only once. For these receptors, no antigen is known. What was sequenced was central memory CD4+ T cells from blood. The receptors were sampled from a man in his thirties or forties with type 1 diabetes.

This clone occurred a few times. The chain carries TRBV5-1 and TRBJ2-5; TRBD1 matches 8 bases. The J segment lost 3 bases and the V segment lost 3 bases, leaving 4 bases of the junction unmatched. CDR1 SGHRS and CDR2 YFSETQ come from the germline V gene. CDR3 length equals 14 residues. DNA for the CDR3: TGCGCCAGCAGCTCACCGGACAGGGAAGAGACCCAGTACTTC. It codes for CASSSPDREETQYF. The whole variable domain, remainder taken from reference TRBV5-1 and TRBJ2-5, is KAGVTQTPRYLIKTRGQQVTLSCSPISGHRSVSWYQQTPGQGLQFLFEYFSETQRNKGNFPGRFSGRQFSNSRSEMNVSTLELGDSALYLCASSSPDREETQYFGPGTRLLVL.

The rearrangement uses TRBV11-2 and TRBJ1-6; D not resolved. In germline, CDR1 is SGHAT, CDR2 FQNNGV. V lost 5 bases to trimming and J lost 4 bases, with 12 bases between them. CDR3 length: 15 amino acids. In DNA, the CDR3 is TGTGCCAGCAGCCGGGAGGGCGATTATAATTCACCCCTCCACTTT. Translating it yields CASSREGDYNSPLHF. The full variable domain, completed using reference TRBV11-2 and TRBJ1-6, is EAGVAQSPRYKIIEKRQSVAFWCNPISGHATLYWYQQILGQGPKLLIQFQNNGVVDDSQLPKDRFSAERLKGVDSTLKIQPAKLEDSAVYLCASSREGDYNSPLHFGNGTRLTVT.

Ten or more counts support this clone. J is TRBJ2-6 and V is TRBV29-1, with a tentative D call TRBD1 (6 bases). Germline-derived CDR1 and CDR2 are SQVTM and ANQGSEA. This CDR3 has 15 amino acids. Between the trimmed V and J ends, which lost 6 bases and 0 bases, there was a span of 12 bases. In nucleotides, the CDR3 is TGCAGCGTGTCACAGGGAAGCTCTGGGGCCAACGTCCTGACTTTC. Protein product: CSVSQGSSGANVLTF.

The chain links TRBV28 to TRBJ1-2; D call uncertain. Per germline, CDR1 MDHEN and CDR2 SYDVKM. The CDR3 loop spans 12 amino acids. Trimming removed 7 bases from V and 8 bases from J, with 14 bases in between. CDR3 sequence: CASITTTGGYTF. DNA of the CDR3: TGTGCCAGCATAACCACTACCGGGGGCTACACCTTC.

CDR3 sequence: CASSFEGGNSPLHF. CDR3 nucleotides: TGTGCCAGCAGCTTTGAGGGTGGAAATTCACCCCTCCACTTT. The rearrangement links TRBV7-2 to TRBJ1-6; D unclear. From germline, CDR1 is SGHTA and CDR2 FQGNSA. The CDR3 spans 14 residues. The V end was cut by 3 bases, the J end by 7 bases, with 10 bases between.

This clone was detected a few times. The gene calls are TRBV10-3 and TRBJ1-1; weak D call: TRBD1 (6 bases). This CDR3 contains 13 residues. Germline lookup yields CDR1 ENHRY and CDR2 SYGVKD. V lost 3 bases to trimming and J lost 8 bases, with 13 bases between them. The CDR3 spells CAISDQQGNEAFF. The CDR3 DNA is TGTGCCATCAGTGACCAACAGGGTAACGAAGCTTTCTTT.

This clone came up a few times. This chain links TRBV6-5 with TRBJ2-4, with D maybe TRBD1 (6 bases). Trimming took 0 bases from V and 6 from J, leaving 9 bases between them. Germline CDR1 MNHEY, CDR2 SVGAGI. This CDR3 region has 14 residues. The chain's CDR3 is CASSYSGTRNIQYF. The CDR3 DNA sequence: TGTGCCAGCAGTTACTCCGGGACAAGAAACATTCAGTACTTC.

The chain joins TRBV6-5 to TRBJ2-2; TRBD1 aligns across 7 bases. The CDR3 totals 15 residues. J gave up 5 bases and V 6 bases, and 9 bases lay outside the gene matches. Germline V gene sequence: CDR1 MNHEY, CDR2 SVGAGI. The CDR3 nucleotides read TGTGCCAGCAGACTCAACAGGGGAGAAACCGGGGAGCTGTTTTTT. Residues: CASRLNRGETGELFF.

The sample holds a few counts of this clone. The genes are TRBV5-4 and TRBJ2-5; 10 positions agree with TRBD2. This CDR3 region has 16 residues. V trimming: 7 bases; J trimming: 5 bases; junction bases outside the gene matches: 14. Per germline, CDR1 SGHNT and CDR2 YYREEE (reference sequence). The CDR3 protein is CASATRAGGQGETQYF. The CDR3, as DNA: TGTGCCAGCGCCACCCGAGCGGGGGGGCAGGGTGAGACCCAGTACTTC. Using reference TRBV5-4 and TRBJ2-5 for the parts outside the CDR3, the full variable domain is ETGVTQSPTHLIKTRGQQVTLRCSSQSGHNTVSWYQQALGQGPQFIFQYYREEENGRGNFPPRFSGLQFPNYSSELNVNALELDDSALYLCASATRAGGQGETQYFGPGTRLLVL.

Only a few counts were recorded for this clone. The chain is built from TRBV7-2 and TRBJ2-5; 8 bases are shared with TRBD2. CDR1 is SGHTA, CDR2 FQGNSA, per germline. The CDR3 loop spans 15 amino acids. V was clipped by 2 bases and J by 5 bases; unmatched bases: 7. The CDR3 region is CASSLRRGAGETQYF. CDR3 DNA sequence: TGTGCCAGCAGCTTACGGCGGGGGGCTGGGGAGACCCAGTACTTC.

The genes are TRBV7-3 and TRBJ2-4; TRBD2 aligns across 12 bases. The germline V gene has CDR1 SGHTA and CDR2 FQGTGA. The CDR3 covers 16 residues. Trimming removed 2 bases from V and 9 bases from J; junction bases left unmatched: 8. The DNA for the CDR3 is TGTGCCAGCAGCTTACCTAGCGGGGGGGCCGCGGGCATTCAGTACTTC. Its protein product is CASSLPSGGAAGIQYF.

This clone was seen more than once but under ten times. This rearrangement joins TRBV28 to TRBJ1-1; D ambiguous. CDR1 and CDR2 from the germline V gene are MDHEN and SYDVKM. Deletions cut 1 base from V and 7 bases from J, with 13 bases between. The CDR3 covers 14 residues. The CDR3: CASSLYEEDGEAFF. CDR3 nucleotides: TGTGCCAGCAGTTTATATGAAGAGGATGGTGAAGCTTTCTTT. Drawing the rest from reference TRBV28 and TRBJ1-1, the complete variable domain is DVKVTQSSRYLVKRTGEKVFLECVQDMDHENMFWYRQDPGLGLRLIYFSYDVKMKEKGDIPEGYSVSREKKERFSLILESASTNQTSMYLCASSLYEEDGEAFFGQGTRLTVV.

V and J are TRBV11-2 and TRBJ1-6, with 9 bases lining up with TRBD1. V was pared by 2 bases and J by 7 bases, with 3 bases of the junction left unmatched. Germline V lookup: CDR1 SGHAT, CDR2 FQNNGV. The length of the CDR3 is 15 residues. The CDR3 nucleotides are TGTGCCAGCAGCTTAAAGGGACAGGGAAATTCACCCCTCCACTTT. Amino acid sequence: CASSLKGQGNSPLHF.

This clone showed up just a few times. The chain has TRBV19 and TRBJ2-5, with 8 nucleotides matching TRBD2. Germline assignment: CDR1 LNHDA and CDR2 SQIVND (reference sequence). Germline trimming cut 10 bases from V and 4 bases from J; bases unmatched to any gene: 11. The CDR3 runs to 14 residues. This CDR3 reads CATQTRGGGETQYF. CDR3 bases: TGTGCCACCCAGACCCGGGGGGGCGGAGAGACCCAGTACTTC.

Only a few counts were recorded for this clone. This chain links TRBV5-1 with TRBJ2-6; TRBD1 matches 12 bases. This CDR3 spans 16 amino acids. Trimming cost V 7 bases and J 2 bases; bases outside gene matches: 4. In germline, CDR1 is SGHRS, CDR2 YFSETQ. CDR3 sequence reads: CASSGQGAAGANVLTF. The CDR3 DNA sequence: TGCGCCAGCTCGGGACAGGGGGCTGCTGGGGCCAACGTCCTGACTTTC. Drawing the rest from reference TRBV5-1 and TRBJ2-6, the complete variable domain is KAGVTQTPRYLIKTRGQQVTLSCSPISGHRSVSWYQQTPGQGLQFLFEYFSETQRNKGNFPGRFSGRQFSNSRSEMNVSTLELGDSALYLCASSGQGAAGANVLTFGAGSRLTVL.

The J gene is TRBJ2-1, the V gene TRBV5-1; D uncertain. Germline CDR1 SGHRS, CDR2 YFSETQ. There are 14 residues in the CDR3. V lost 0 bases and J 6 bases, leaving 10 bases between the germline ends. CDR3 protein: CASSLGLPGNEQFF. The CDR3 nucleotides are TGCGCCAGCAGCTTGGGCCTTCCCGGCAATGAGCAGTTCTTC.

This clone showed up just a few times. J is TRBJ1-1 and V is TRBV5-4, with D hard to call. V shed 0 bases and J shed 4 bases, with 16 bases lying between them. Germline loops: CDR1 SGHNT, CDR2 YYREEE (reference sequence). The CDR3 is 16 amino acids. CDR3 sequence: CASSLDFSGRGTEAFF. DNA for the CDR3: TGTGCCAGCAGCTTGGACTTCAGTGGACGGGGCACTGAAGCTTTCTTT.

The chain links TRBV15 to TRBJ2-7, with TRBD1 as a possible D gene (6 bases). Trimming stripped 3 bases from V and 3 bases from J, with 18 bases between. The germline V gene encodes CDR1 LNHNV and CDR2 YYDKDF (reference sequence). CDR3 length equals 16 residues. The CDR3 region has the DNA TGTGCCACCAGCAGGGTTACAGGGACCCTTTACTACGAGCAGTACTTC. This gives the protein CATSRVTGTLYYEQYF.

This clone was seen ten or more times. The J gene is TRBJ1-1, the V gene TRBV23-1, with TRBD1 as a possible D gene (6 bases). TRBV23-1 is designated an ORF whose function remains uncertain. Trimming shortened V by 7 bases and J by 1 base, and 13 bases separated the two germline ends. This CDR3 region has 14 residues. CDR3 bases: TGCGCCAGCACCCCAGGGGACGAGAACACTGAAGCTTTCTTT. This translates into CASTPGDENTEAFF.

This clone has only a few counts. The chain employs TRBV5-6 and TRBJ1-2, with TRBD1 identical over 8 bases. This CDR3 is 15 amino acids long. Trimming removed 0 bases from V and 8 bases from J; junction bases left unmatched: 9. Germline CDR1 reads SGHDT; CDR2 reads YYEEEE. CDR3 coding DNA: TGTGCCAGCAGCTTGGCCGGGACAGGTGATTGGGGCTACACCTTC. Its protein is CASSLAGTGDWGYTF.

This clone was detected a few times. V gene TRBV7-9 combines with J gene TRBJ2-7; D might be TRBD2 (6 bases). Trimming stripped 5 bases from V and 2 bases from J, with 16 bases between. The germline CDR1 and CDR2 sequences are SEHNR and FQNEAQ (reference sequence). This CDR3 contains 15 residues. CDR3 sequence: CASSQEVGGAYEQYF. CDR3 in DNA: TGTGCCAGCAGCCAAGAGGTAGGAGGGGCCTACGAGCAGTACTTC.